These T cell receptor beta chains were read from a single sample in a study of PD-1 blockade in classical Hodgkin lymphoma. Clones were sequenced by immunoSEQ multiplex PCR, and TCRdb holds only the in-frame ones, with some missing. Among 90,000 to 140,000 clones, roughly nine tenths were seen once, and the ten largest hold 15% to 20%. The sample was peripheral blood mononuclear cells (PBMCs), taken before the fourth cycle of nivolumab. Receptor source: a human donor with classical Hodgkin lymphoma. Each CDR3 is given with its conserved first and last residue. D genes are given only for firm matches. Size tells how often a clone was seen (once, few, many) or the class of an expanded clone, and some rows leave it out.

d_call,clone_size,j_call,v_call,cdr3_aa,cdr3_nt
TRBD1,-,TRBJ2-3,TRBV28,CASSWSGGRDTQYF,TGTGCCAGCAGTTGGTCAGGGGGAAGAGATACGCAGTATTTT
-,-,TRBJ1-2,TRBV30,CAWRRMAGTSRGYGYTF,TGTGCCTGGAGAAGAATGGCAGGAACCTCACGGGGCTATGGCTACACCTTC
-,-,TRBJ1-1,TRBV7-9,CASSGPRAGTGTEAFF,TGTGCCAGCAGCGGACCTAGGGCGGGGACGGGAACTGAAGCTTTCTTT
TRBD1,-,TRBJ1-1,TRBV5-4,CASSPQIGQDEAFF,TGTGCCAGCAGCCCACAGATCGGACAGGATGAAGCTTTCTTT
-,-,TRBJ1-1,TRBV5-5,CASSSGQLNPNTEAFF,TGTGCCAGCAGCTCGGGACAACTTAATCCGAACACTGAAGCTTTCTTT
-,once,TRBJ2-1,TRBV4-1,CASSHQNGPAFNEQFF,TGCGCCAGCAGCCACCAAAACGGACCAGCGTTCAATGAGCAGTTCTTC
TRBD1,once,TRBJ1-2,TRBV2,CASRTGFLDGYTF,TGTGCCAGCAGGACAGGGTTTCTGGATGGCTACACCTTC
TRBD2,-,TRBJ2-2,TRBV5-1,CASSFYRGRVAGGPGGELFF,TGCGCCAGCAGCTTCTACCGGGGGCGGGTAGCGGGAGGGCCAGGCGGGGAGCTGTTTTTT
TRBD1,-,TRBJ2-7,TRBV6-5,CASSSDRDQVEQYF,TGTGCCAGCAGTTCCGACAGGGACCAGGTCGAGCAGTACTTC
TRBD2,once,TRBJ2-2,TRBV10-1,CASSVTGRAGSTNTGELFF,TGCGCCAGCAGTGTTACCGGGAGGGCCGGGTCGACAAACACCGGGGAGCTGTTTTTT
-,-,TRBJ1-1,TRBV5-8,CASSHRQDITEAFF,TGTGCCAGCAGCCATAGACAGGACATCACTGAAGCTTTCTTT
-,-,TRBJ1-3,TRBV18,CASSQQGGNTIYF,TGTGCCAGCTCCCAACAGGGTGGAAACACCATATATTTT
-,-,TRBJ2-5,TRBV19,CASSISKGQETQYF,TGTGCCAGTAGTATTTCGAAGGGTCAAGAGACCCAGTACTTC
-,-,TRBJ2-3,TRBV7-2,CASSLVQATTDTQYF,TGTGCCAGCAGCTTAGTACAGGCTACCACAGATACGCAGTATTTT
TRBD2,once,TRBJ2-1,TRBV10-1,CASQLAGHDEQFF,TGCGCCAGCCAACTAGCGGGGCACGATGAGCAGTTCTTC
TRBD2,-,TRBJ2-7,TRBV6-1,CASNGRVNEQYF,TGTGCCAGCAACGGGAGGGTAAACGAGCAGTACTTC
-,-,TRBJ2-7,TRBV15,CATSRDQGYEQYF,TGTGCCACCAGCAGAGATCAGGGATACGAGCAGTACTTC
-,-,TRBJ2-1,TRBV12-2,CASPPERERNEQFF,TGTGCAAGTCCCCCAGAGCGGGAGAGAAATGAGCAGTTCTTC
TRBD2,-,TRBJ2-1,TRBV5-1,CASSFGTSGRDQANEQFF,TGCGCCAGCAGCTTCGGGACTAGCGGGAGGGACCAGGCCAATGAGCAGTTCTTC
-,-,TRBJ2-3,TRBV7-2,CASSPGWAPGTDTQYF,TGTGCCAGCAGTCCGGGATGGGCGCCCGGGACAGATACGCAGTATTTT
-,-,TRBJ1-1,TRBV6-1,CASSESLNTEAFF,TGTGCCAGCAGTGAAAGTCTGAACACTGAAGCTTTCTTT
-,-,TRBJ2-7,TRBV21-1,CASSKLANTGRAYEQYF,TGTGCCAGCAGCAAACTTGCGAACACAGGGAGGGCCTACGAGCAGTACTTC
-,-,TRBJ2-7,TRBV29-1,CSVEGPGHEQYF,TGCAGCGTTGAGGGCCCTGGGCACGAGCAGTACTTC
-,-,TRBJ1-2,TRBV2,CASTIVARGVLDGYTF,TGTGCCAGCACCATAGTGGCTAGGGGCGTGTTGGATGGCTACACCTTC
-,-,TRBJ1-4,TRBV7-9,CASSLAGNANEKLFF,TGTGCCAGCAGCTTAGCGGGGAATGCTAATGAAAAACTGTTTTTT
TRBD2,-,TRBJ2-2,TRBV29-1,CSVQHERELAGELFF,TGCAGCGTACAGCACGAGCGGGAGTTAGCCGGGGAGCTGTTTTTT
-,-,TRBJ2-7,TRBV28,CASSSTIPDEQYF,TGTGCCAGCAGTTCCACAATTCCGGACGAGCAGTACTTC
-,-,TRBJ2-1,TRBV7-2,CASSLGGSYNEQFF,TGTGCCAGCAGCTTAGGGGGCTCTTACAATGAGCAGTTCTTC
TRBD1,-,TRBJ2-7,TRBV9,CASSVGQGAYEQYF,TGTGCCAGCAGCGTCGGACAGGGGGCATACGAGCAGTACTTC
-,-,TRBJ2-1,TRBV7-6,CASSLFGALYNEQFF,TGTGCCAGCAGCTTATTTGGAGCGCTGTACAATGAGCAGTTCTTC
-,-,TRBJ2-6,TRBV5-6,CASSLPGQFSGANVLTF,TGTGCCAGCAGCTTACCCGGACAGTTCTCTGGGGCCAACGTCCTGACTTTC
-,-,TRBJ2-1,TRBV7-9,CASSFSTAGNEQFF,TGTGCCAGCAGCTTTTCGACCGCGGGGAATGAGCAGTTCTTC
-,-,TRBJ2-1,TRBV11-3,CASSLGAAGPEQFF,TGTGCCAGCAGCTTAGGGGCGGCGGGACCTGAGCAGTTCTTC
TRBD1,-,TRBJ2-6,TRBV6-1,CASMRGPGANVLTF,TGTGCCAGCATGAGGGGGCCTGGGGCCAACGTCCTGACTTTC
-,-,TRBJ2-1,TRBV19,CASSIESYNEQFF,TGTGCCAGTAGTATAGAGTCCTACAATGAGCAGTTCTTC
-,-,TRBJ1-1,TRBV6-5,CASSYWGSGTEAFF,TGTGCCAGCAGTTATTGGGGCTCGGGCACTGAAGCTTTCTTT
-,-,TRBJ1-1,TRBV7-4,CASSLWLAFF,TGTGCCAGCAGCCTTTGGCTTGCTTTCTTT
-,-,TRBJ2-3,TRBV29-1,CSVGRGDTQYF,TGCAGCGTTGGGAGAGGAGATACGCAGTATTTT
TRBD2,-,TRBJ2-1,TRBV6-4,CASSDSGRRNEQFF,TGTGCCAGCAGTGATAGCGGGAGGAGGAATGAGCAGTTCTTC
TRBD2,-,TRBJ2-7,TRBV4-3,CASSQEIVGFGRAHYEQYF,TGCGCCAGCAGCCAAGAAATCGTAGGGTTCGGGAGGGCCCACTACGAGCAGTACTTC
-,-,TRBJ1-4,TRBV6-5,CASSYSLGQMEKLFF,TGTGCCAGCAGTTACTCGTTGGGACAAATGGAAAAACTGTTTTTT
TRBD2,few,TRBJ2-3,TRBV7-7,CASSLGLAGATDTQYF,TGTGCTAGCAGCCTGGGACTAGCGGGAGCGACAGATACGCAGTATTTT
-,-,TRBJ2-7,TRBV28,CASSYWGRTREQYF,TGTGCCAGCAGCTATTGGGGGCGCACCAGGGAGCAGTACTTC
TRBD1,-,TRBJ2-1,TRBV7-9,CASSLVMGQGYDEQFF,TGTGCCAGCAGCTTAGTAATGGGACAGGGTTACGATGAGCAGTTCTTC
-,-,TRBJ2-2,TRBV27,CASSFRSRDTGELFF,TGTGCCAGCAGTTTTCGAAGCAGGGACACCGGGGAGCTGTTTTTT
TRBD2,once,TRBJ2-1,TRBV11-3,CASSPLNSGNYNEQFF,TGTGCCAGCAGCCCCCTTAATAGCGGGAATTACAATGAGCAGTTCTTC
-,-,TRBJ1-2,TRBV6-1,CASSPGPQSNYGYTF,TGTGCCAGCAGCCCAGGGCCGCAATCCAACTATGGCTACACCTTC
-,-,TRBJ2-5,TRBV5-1,CASRAFQETQYF,TGCGCCAGCAGGGCGTTCCAAGAGACCCAGTACTTC
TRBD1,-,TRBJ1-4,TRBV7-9,CASSLSWDRSPVLAEKLFF,TGTGCCAGCAGCTTAAGTTGGGACAGGTCCCCCGTTTTGGCGGAAAAACTGTTTTTT
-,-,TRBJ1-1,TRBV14,CASSYTGFRAEAFF,TGTGCCAGCAGCTATACAGGGTTCAGGGCTGAAGCTTTCTTT
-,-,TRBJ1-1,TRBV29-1,CSVWGDTEAFF,TGCAGCGTTTGGGGGGATACTGAAGCTTTCTTT
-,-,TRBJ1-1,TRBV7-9,CASSEGYGTEAFF,TGTGCCAGCAGCGAGGGGTACGGGACTGAAGCTTTCTTT
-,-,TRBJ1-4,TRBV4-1,CASSLHPQGGEKLFF,TGCGCCAGCAGCTTACACCCCCAGGGTGGCGAAAAACTGTTTTTT
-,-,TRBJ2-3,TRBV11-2,CASSHQRAEPGAQYF,TGTGCCAGCAGCCACCAGCGGGCGGAACCTGGGGCGCAGTATTTT
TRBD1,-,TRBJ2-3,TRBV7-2,CASKTGGAADTQYF,TGTGCCAGTAAGACAGGGGGGGCCGCAGATACGCAGTATTTT
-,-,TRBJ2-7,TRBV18,CASSPPRAGPSGEQYF,TGTGCCAGCTCACCACCCCGAGCAGGTCCTTCGGGGGAGCAGTACTTC
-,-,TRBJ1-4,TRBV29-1,CSAARPGRQGEKLFF,TGCAGCGCCGCGAGACCGGGACGGCAGGGTGAAAAACTGTTTTTT
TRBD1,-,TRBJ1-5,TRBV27,CASSMTGGAVNQPQHF,TGTGCCAGCAGTATGACAGGGGGCGCGGTCAATCAGCCCCAGCATTTT